This T cell receptor beta chain was recovered during a study of long-term antiretroviral therapy in people with HIV. The study's findings and limits: Relative to transplant donor controls, diversity remained lower despite increasing after ART. The ART regimens used between the mid-2000s and the late 2010s may be less effective than current ones.

At survey level, the immunoSEQ assay was run in its v3.0 version. The method was immunoSEQ multiplex PCR; TCRdb's version includes in-frame clones alone and lacks a portion of them. The table lists 20,000 to 25,000 clones, over 90% of them singletons, with around 9.6% in the top ten. This CDR3 is built from 15 residues. Germline V lookup: CDR1 LGHNA, CDR2 YSLEER. Trimming pared 5 bases from V and 6 bases from J, leaving 17 bases between. On this clone: Its antigen remains unknown.

V usage is TRBV4-3 and J usage is TRBJ2-1; D is perhaps TRBD1 or TRBD2 (6 bases each). This clonotype originated in a woman in her thirties or forties with HIV. Here the sequenced sample was unsorted PBMCs, taken 7.6 years after starting antiretroviral therapy. DNA of the CDR3: TGCGCCAGCAGCGACATGCGGGAAGGGGGCAATGAGCAGTTCTTC. It encodes CASSDMREGGNEQFF.